The source of this T cell receptor (beta chain) is a study of blood T cell repertoires in COVID-19. In the study overall: PBMCs, B-cell-depleted T cells, or T cells were the source of the cDNA or gDNA that made up the material.

From germline, CDR1 is SGHVS and CDR2 FNYEAQ. Trimming at V came to 5 bases and at J to 4 bases, leaving 7 bases not matched to a gene. This CDR3 region has 16 residues. Measured with immunoSEQ multiplex PCR; TCRdb has only the in-frame clones, and not every one. The repertoire consists of 250,000 to 350,000 clones, with around 87% occurring once and the leading ten covering approximately 7.8%. The V gene is TRBV7-6, the J gene TRBJ2-1, with 11 positions matching TRBD2. Sequences were obtained from peripheral blood. This receptor was taken from a woman aged 45-65 years who had recovered from COVID-19. The CDR3 is CASSRALAGAYNEQFF. CDR3 coding DNA: TGTGCCAGCAGCCGCGCACTAGCGGGGGCTTACAATGAGCAGTTCTTC.